A selection of T cell receptor beta chains follows, all from one sample in a study of vaccination and CD4 T cells after COVID-19. For these TCRs, the target antigens are not known. TCRdb ran MiXCR on the PCR reads and lists one entry per CDR3 protein. This sample yields about 17,000 distinct CDR3 sequences, of which around 52% are seen a single time; approximately 18% belongs to the top ten. The material was CD4+ T cells from blood, cultured in vitro, obtained about 7 months after SARS-CoV-2 vaccination. Receptors were obtained from a human donor who had recovered from COVID-19. Each CDR3 is given without its conserved first and last residue.

j_call: TRBJ1-5; v_call: TRBV20-1; cdr3_aa: SAEGQLNQPQH
j_call: TRBJ1-2; v_call: TRBV7-8; cdr3_aa: ASSSSSQGAGGYT
j_call: TRBJ1-5; v_call: TRBV20-1; cdr3_aa: SALQGDQPQH
j_call: TRBJ2-5; v_call: TRBV20-1; cdr3_aa: SARKRETQY
j_call: TRBJ1-6; v_call: TRBV6-1; cdr3_aa: ASSEHGTGTYNSPLH
j_call: TRBJ2-3; v_call: TRBV7-3; cdr3_aa: ASSLNGRWDTQY
j_call: TRBJ1-6; v_call: TRBV20-1; cdr3_aa: SAWGTGTGVSPLH
j_call: TRBJ2-5; v_call: TRBV6-6; cdr3_aa: ASSRGGTGGETQY
j_call: TRBJ1-5; v_call: TRBV20-1; cdr3_aa: SAKPPTGGQPQH
j_call: TRBJ2-7; v_call: TRBV6-1; cdr3_aa: ASSDRIAGSYEQY
j_call: TRBJ2-3; v_call: TRBV7-9; cdr3_aa: ASSRGQPSAHPDTQY
j_call: TRBJ2-1; v_call: TRBV6-1; cdr3_aa: ASILGGTSEKYNEQF
j_call: TRBJ2-7; v_call: TRBV2; cdr3_aa: ASRDLGQGYEQY
j_call: TRBJ2-3; v_call: TRBV20-1; cdr3_aa: SATLTSTDTQY
j_call: TRBJ2-1; v_call: TRBV7-3; cdr3_aa: ASSPSLAGDREQF
j_call: TRBJ2-7; v_call: TRBV20-1; cdr3_aa: SGLAGGAYEQY
j_call: TRBJ2-5; v_call: TRBV2; cdr3_aa: ASSRAGTSGGSGETQY
j_call: TRBJ2-5; v_call: TRBV20-1; cdr3_aa: SAMRGTARETQY
j_call: TRBJ1-3; v_call: TRBV6-5; cdr3_aa: ASSYWGPVGNTIY
j_call: TRBJ2-7; v_call: TRBV7-2; cdr3_aa: ASSLDGTSGRLRY
j_call: TRBJ2-5; v_call: TRBV5-4; cdr3_aa: ASSLGGREETQY
j_call: TRBJ2-1; v_call: TRBV11-1; cdr3_aa: ASSTDRGAFNEQF
j_call: TRBJ2-1; v_call: TRBV7-8; cdr3_aa: ASSDAASSSYNEQF
j_call: TRBJ2-1; v_call: TRBV20-1; cdr3_aa: SARGGGVSYNEQF
j_call: TRBJ2-7; v_call: TRBV18; cdr3_aa: ASSLRAGGGNEQY
j_call: TRBJ2-2; v_call: TRBV19; cdr3_aa: ASREGGTGELF
j_call: TRBJ1-2; v_call: TRBV24-1; cdr3_aa: ATRHSDSRRGVKT
j_call: TRBJ2-1; v_call: TRBV20-1; cdr3_aa: SAAQGWGWDRQF
j_call: TRBJ1-1; v_call: TRBV20-1; cdr3_aa: SASYTFGGAEAF
j_call: TRBJ1-2; v_call: TRBV2; cdr3_aa: ASSPTGTQSYGYT
j_call: TRBJ1-2; v_call: TRBV6-1; cdr3_aa: ASTTRDRGLLGYT
j_call: TRBJ2-7; v_call: TRBV6-1; cdr3_aa: ASRPDRGSYEQY
j_call: TRBJ2-5; v_call: TRBV6-2/TRBV6-3; cdr3_aa: ASTTIAGGRETQY
j_call: TRBJ2-3; v_call: TRBV20-1; cdr3_aa: SANRGRADTQY
j_call: TRBJ2-5; v_call: TRBV20-1; cdr3_aa: SARDNSQETQY
j_call: TRBJ2-3; v_call: TRBV7-9; cdr3_aa: ASSLGQDLDGDTQY
j_call: TRBJ2-3; v_call: TRBV5-1; cdr3_aa: ASSIGQGAYSSTDTQY
j_call: TRBJ2-2; v_call: TRBV9; cdr3_aa: ASSVAGFANTGELF
j_call: TRBJ1-1; v_call: TRBV19; cdr3_aa: ASSGRGGVDTEAF
j_call: TRBJ1-1; v_call: TRBV4-1; cdr3_aa: ASSQARHLEAF
j_call: TRBJ2-5; v_call: TRBV20-1; cdr3_aa: SARVPFQETQY
j_call: TRBJ2-3; v_call: TRBV20-1; cdr3_aa: SAGTERTATDTQY
j_call: TRBJ1-1; v_call: TRBV20-1; cdr3_aa: SARDGTVNTEAF
j_call: TRBJ2-1; v_call: TRBV2; cdr3_aa: ASSGGGTSGTGGQF
j_call: TRBJ2-5; v_call: TRBV5-1; cdr3_aa: ASSLLQGQETQY
j_call: TRBJ1-5; v_call: TRBV4-1; cdr3_aa: ASSQGQGGNQPQH
j_call: TRBJ2-5; v_call: TRBV7-3; cdr3_aa: ASSLIGGETQY
j_call: TRBJ1-6; v_call: TRBV7-2; cdr3_aa: ASSNTGGNNSPLH
j_call: TRBJ1-2; v_call: TRBV6-5; cdr3_aa: ASSYRRSYGYT
j_call: TRBJ2-7; v_call: TRBV20-1; cdr3_aa: SAPHSTSGGSYEQY
j_call: TRBJ1-1; v_call: TRBV20-1; cdr3_aa: SARGDRENTEAF
j_call: TRBJ2-5; v_call: TRBV20-1; cdr3_aa: SAGGTSGGLTQY
j_call: TRBJ2-1; v_call: TRBV7-3; cdr3_aa: ASSYNQGGQLNEQF
j_call: TRBJ2-3; v_call: TRBV19; cdr3_aa: ASSSPDRGTDTQY
j_call: TRBJ2-5; v_call: TRBV20-1; cdr3_aa: SARDGRAGQETQY
j_call: TRBJ2-7; v_call: TRBV15; cdr3_aa: ATSRGPAGGSYEQY
j_call: TRBJ2-3; v_call: TRBV10-3; cdr3_aa: AISEVGVAGTQY